This T cell receptor beta chain is drawn from a study of blood T cell repertoires in COVID-19. In the study overall: Sites in the United States, Italy and Spain provided acute and convalescent COVID-19 samples. T cells, B-cell-depleted T cells, or PBMCs provided the cDNA or gDNA that served as material.

This clone was seen just once. Assay used: immunoSEQ multiplex PCR; TCRdb lists only in-frame clones, some missing. The data show 240,000 or so clones, approximately 85% seen once. This receptor was identified in a woman aged 30 to 39 with acute or convalescent COVID-19. Source material: peripheral blood.

This CDR3 is CASSGVGEGHTGELFF. The CDR3 coding sequence is TGCGCCAGCAGCGGCGTGGGGGAGGGACACACCGGGGAGCTGTTTTTT. This chain uses TRBV5-1 with TRBJ2-2; 7 bases are shared with TRBD2. Trimming took 4 bases from V and 3 from J; bases not matched to a gene: 9. The CDR3 covers 16 residues. Germline CDR1 reads SGHRS; CDR2 reads YFSETQ.